This T cell receptor (beta chain) emerged from a study of blood T cell repertoires in COVID-19. Study information: The analysed material was cDNA or gDNA that came from T cells, B-cell-depleted T cells, or PBMCs.

Generated by immunoSEQ multiplex PCR, the TCRdb table keeps only in-frame clones and is missing some. In the table there are under 250,000 clones, less than 90% of which are singletons. The CDR3 extends over 18 amino acids. Germline assignment: CDR1 MNHEY and CDR2 SMNVEV (reference sequence). Losses at the gene ends were 3 bases for V and 6 bases for J; bases not matched to a gene: 19. The rearrangement links TRBV27 to TRBJ1-2, with 7 bases fitting TRBD1. The sequenced sample was peripheral blood. The TCR originated in a woman aged 55-69 years who had recovered from COVID-19. The CDR3 nucleotides are TGTGCCAGCAGTTTCACAAAATCAATAGGGGGCAGAATCAATGGCTACACCTTC. It translates to CASSFTKSIGGRINGYTF.